This T cell receptor beta chain was profiled in a study of cytomegalovirus exposure and HLA in healthy donors. Regarding this clone: Its specificity is unknown.

PCR amplification relied on 60 Vbeta primers (plus 13 Jbeta primers). The method was immunoSEQ multiplex PCR; TCRdb's version includes in-frame clones alone and lacks a portion of them. The data show some 200,000 clones, with more than 65% seen just once and 3.8% held by the top ten. Study findings and constraints: In a later analysis, TCR beta V- and J-gene trimming was associated with a missense DCLRE1C variant. Presence/absence results assume similar sequencing depth per donor, which may not hold.

The TCR sequence derives from a man aged 45-65 years in good health and CMV-seronegative. The source material was PBMCs.

CDR3 protein: CASSLYKGSYQPQHF. CDR3 DNA sequence: TGTGCCAGCAGCTTATATAAGGGGTCCTATCAGCCCCAGCATTTT. The chain carries TRBV7-9 and TRBJ1-5; the D gene is possibly TRBD1 (5 bases). Germline V gives CDR1 SEHNR, CDR2 FQNEAQ (reference sequence). Trimming removed 2 bases from V and 5 bases from J, with 13 bases in between. The CDR3 has 15 amino acids.